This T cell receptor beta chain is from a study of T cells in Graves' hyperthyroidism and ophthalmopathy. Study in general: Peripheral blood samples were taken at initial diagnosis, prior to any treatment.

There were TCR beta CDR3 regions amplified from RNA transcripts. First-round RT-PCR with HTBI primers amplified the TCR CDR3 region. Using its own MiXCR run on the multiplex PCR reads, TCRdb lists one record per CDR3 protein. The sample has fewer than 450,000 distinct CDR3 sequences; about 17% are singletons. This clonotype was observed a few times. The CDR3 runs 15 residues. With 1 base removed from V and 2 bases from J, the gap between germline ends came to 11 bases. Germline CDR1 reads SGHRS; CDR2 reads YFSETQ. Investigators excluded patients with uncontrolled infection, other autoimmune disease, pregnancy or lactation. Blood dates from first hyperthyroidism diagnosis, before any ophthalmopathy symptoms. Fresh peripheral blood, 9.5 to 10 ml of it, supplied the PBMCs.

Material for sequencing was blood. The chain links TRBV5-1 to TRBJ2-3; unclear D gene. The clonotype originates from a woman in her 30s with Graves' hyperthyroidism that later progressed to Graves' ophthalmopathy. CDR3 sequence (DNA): TGCGCCAGCAGCTTGCTCCCCCGGGCCACAGATACGCAGTATTTT. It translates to CASSLLPRATDTQYF.